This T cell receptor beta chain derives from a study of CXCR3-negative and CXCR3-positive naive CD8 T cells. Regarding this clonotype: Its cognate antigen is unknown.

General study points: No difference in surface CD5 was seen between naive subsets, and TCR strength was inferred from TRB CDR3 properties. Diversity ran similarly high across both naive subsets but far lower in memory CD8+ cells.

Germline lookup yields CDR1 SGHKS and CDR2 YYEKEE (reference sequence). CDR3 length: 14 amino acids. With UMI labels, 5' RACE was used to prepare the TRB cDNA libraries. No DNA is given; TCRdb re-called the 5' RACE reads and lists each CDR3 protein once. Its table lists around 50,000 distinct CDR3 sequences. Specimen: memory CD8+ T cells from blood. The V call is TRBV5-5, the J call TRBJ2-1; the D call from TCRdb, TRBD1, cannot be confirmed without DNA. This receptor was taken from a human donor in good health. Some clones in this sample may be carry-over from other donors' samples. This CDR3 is CASSLPGNLHEQFF.